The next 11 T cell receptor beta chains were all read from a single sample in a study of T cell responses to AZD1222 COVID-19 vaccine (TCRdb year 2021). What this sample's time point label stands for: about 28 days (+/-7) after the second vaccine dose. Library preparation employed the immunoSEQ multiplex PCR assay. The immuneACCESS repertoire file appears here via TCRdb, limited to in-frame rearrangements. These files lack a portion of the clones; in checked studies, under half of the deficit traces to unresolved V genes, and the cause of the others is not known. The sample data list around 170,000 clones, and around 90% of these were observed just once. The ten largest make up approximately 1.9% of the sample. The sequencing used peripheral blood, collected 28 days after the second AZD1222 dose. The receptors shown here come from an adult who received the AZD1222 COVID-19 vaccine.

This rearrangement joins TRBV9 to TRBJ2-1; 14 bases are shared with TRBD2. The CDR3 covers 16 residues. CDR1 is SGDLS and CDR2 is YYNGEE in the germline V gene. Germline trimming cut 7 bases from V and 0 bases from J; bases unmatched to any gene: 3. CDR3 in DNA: TGTGCCAGCGGACTAGCGGGAGGTAGCTCCTACAATGAGCAGTTCTTC. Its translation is CASGLAGGSSYNEQFF.

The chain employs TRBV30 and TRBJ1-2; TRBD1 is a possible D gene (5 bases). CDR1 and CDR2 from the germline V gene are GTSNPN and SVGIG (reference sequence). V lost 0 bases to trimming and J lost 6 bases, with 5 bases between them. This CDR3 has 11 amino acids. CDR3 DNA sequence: TGTGCCTGGAGTGTAGGGGATGGCTACACCTTC. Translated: CAWSVGDGYTF.

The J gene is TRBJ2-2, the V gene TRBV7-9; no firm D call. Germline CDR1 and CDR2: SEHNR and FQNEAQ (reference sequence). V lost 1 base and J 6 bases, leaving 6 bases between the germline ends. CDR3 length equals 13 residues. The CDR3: CASSLDQSGELFF. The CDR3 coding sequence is TGTGCCAGCAGCTTAGACCAATCCGGGGAGCTGTTTTTT.

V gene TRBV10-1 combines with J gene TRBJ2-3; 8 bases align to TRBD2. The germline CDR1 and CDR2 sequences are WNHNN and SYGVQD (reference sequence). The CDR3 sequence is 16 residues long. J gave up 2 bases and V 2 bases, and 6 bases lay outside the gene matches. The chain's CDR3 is CASSEGGAGDTDTQYF. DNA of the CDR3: TGCGCCAGCAGTGAGGGGGGAGCGGGGGACACAGATACGCAGTATTTT.

CDR3 DNA sequence: TGTGCCAGCTCACCGACTAGCGACTCAGTTAACACCGGGGAGCTGTTTTTT. Its protein is CASSPTSDSVNTGELFF. This chain joins TRBV18 and TRBJ2-2, with 8 bases matching TRBD2. V gave up 3 bases and J gave up 2 bases; unmatched junction bases: 8. Germline CDR1 and CDR2: KGHSH and LQKENI. The CDR3 covers 17 residues.

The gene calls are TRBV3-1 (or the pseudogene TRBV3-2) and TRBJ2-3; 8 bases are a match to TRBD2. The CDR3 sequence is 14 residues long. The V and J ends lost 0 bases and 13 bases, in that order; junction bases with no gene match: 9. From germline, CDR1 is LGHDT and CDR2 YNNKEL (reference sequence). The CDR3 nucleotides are TGTGCCAGCAGCCAAGATCGGGAGGGCCGCTGGGAGTATTTT. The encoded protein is CASSQDREGRWEYF.

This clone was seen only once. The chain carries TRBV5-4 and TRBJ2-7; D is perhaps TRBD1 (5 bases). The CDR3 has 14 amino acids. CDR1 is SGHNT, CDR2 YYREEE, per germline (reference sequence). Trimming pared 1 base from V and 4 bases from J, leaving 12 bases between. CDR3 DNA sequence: TGTGCCAGCAGCTTGCAGGGTTTTGTGTACGAGCAGTACTTC. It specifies CASSLQGFVYEQYF.

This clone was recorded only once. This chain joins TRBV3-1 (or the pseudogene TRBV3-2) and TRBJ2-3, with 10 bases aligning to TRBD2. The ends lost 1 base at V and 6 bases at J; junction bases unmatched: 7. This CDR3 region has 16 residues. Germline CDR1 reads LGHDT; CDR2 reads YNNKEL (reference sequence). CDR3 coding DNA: TGTGCCAGCAGCCAAGCCCTAGCGGGGGCCGAGGATACGCAGTATTTT. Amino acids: CASSQALAGAEDTQYF.

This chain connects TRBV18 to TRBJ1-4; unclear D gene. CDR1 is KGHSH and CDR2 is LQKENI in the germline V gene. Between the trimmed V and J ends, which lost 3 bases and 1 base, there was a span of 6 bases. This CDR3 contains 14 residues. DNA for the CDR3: TGTGCCAGCTCACCGCAAGAAACTAATGAAAAACTGTTTTTT. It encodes CASSPQETNEKLFF.

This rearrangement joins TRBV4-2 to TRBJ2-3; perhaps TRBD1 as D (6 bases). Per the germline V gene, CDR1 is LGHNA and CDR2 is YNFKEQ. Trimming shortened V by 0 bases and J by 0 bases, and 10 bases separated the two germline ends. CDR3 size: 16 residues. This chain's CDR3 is CASSQDRTDSTDTQYF. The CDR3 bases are TGTGCCAGCAGCCAAGATCGGACAGATAGCACAGATACGCAGTATTTT.

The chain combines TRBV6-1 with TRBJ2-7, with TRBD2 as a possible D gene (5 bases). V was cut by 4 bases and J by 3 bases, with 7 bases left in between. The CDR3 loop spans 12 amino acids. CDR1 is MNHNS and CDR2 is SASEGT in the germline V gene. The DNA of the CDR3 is TGTGCCAGCAGTGCAACTAGCTACGAGCAGTACTTC. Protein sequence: CASSATSYEQYF.